The 2 T cell receptor beta chains below come from one sample, sequenced in a study of blood T cells in healthy people across ages. Alongside a J-beta primer mix, a sample-barcoded 5' primer served in a second PCR lasting roughly 7 to 11 cycles. TCRdb reprocessed the 5' RACE reads via MiXCR and lists one record per CDR3 protein. The sample lists about 570,000 distinct CDR3 sequences, approximately 25% occurring once. Material for sequencing was blood. Receptor source: a woman in her seventies in good health.

This sequence joins TRBV7-6 and TRBJ2-5; D gene unclear. V was trimmed by 5 bases and J by 2 bases, leaving 15 bases between them. This CDR3 comprises 15 residues. From germline, CDR1 is SGHVS and CDR2 FNYEAQ. CDR3 sequence: CASSQPERAQETQYF. The CDR3 coding sequence is TGTGCCAGCAGCCAACCAGAACGGGCACAAGAGACCCAGTACTTC.

This clonotype was counted a few times. The chain has TRBV20-1 and TRBJ1-4, with 8 bases matching TRBD1. The germline V gene has CDR1 DFQATT and CDR2 SNEGSKA (reference sequence). The CDR3 runs 14 residues. Trimming took 5 bases from V and 0 from J; bases not matched to a gene: 2. In DNA form, the CDR3 reads TGCAGTGCTGGACAGGGTGCAACTAATGAAAAACTGTTTTTT. It codes for CSAGQGATNEKLFF.